This T cell receptor beta chain came from a study of cytomegalovirus exposure and HLA in healthy donors. General study results and limits: Information on immune exposure was restricted to one variable (CMV serostatus).

Details on this clone: The target antigen is unknown.

This CDR3 region has 12 residues. Trimming shortened V by 5 bases and J by 0 bases, and 5 bases separated the two germline ends. Germline CDR1 is SNHLY and CDR2 is FYNNEI. Nominally healthy donors provided the samples, though records likely missed some immune exposures. With 60 Vbeta and 13 Jbeta primers, the PCR was carried out. Sequenced by immunoSEQ multiplex PCR; TCRdb stores in-frame clones only, minus some. Here the sample spans 150,000 to 200,000 clones, 84% being singletons. The chain joins TRBV2 to TRBJ2-7; D is unclear. The TCR was taken from a man in his late teens or twenties in good health and CMV-seronegative. The specimen sequenced was PBMCs. This CDR3 reads CASSISSYEQYF. The CDR3 DNA reads as TGTGCCAGCAGTATTAGCTCCTACGAGCAGTACTTC.